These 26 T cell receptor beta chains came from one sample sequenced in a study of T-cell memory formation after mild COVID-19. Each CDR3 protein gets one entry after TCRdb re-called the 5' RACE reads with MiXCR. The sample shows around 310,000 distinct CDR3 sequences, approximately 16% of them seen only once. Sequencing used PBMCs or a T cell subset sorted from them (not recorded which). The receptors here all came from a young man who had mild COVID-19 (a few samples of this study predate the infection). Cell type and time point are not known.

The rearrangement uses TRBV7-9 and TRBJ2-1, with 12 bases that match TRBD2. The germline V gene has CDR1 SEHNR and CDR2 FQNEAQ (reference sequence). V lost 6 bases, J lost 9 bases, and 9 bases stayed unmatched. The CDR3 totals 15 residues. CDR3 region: CASRPAGLAGTEQFF. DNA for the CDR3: TGTGCCAGCAGACCAGCCGGACTAGCGGGGACTGAGCAGTTCTTC.

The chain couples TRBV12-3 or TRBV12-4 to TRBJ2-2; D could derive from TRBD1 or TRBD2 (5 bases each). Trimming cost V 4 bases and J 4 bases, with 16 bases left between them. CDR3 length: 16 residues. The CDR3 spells CASSSGTPRFTGELFF. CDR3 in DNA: TGTGCCAGCAGTTCCGGGACCCCTCGCTTCACCGGGGAGCTGTTTTTT.

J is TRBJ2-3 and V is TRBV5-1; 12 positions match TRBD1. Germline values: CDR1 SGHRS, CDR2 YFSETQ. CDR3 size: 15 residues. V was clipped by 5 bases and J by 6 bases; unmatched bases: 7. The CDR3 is CASRVGQGASDTQYF. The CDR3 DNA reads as TGCGCCAGCAGGGTGGGACAGGGGGCCTCGGATACGCAGTATTTT.

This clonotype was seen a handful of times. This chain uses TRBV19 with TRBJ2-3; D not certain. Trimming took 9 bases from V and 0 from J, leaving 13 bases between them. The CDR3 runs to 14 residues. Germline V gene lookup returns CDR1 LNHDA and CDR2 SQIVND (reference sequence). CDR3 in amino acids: CASTPQASTDTQYF. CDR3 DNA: TGTGCCAGCACCCCCCAGGCTAGCACAGATACGCAGTATTTT.

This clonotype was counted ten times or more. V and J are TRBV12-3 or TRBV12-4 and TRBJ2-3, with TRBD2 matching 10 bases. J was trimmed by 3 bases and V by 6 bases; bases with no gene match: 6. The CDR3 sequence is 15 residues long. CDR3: CASRGTSGVTDTQYF. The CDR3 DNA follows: TGTGCCAGCAGGGGAACTAGCGGGGTGACAGATACGCAGTATTTT.

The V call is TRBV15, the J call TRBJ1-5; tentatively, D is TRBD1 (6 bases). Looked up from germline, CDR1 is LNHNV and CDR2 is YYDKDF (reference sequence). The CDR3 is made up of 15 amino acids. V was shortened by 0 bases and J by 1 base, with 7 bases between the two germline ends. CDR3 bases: TGTGCCACCAGCAGAGAGCAGGGGAGCAATCAGCCCCAGCATTTT. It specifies CATSREQGSNQPQHF.

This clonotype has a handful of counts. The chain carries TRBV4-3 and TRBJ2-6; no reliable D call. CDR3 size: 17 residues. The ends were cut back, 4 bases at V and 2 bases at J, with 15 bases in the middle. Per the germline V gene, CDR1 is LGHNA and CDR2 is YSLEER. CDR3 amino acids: CASSLRAATPGANVLTF. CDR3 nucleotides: TGCGCCAGCAGCCTAAGGGCTGCGACCCCTGGGGCCAACGTCCTGACTTTC.

The CDR3: CSARQGSRETQYF. The CDR3 region has the DNA TGCAGTGCCCGACAGGGATCAAGAGAGACCCAGTACTTC. The chain joins TRBV20-1 to TRBJ2-5; 7 bases line up with TRBD1. Looked up from germline, CDR1 is DFQATT and CDR2 is SNEGSKA (reference sequence). The junction had 8 bases not matched to a gene; V was cut back by 6 bases and J by 4 bases. CDR3 size: 13 residues.

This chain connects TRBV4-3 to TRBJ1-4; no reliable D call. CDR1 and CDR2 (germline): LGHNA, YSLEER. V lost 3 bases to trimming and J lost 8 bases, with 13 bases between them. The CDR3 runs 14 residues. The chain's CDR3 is CASSQSPLGEKLFF. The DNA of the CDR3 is TGCGCCAGCAGCCAGAGTCCCTTGGGGGAAAAACTGTTTTTT.

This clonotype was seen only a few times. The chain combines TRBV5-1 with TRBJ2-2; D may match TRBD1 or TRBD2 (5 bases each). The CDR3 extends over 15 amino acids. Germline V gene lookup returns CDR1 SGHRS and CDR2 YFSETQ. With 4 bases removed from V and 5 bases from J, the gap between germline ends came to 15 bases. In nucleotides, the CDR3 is TGCGCCAGCAGCCTGGGACGCCTCGCAACCGGGGAGCTGTTTTTT. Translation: CASSLGRLATGELFF.

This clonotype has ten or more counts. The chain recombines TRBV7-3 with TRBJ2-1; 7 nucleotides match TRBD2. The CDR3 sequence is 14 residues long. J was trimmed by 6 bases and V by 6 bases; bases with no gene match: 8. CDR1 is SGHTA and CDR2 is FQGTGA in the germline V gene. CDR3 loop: CASSLVGGGNEQFF. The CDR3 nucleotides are TGTGCCAGCAGTTTAGTGGGCGGGGGCAATGAGCAGTTCTTC.

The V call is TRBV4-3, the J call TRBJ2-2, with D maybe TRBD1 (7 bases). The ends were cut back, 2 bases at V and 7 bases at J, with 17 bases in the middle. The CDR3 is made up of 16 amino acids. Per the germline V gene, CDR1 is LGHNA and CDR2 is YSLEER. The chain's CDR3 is CASSQSGRGEFGELFF. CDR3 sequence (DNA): TGCGCCAGCAGCCAAAGTGGCAGGGGGGAGTTCGGGGAGCTGTTTTTT.

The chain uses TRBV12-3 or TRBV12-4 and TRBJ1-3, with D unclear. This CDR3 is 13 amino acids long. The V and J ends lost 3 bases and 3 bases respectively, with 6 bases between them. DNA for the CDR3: TGTGCCAGCAGTTTTCGGGATGGAAACACCATATATTTT. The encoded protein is CASSFRDGNTIYF.

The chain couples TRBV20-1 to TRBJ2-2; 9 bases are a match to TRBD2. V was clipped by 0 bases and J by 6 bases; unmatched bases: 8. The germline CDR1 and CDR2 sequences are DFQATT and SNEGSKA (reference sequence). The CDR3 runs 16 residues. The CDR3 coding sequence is TGCAGTGCTAGAGAGGTAGCGGGGGCCATTTCCGGGGAGCTGTTTTTT. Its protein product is CSAREVAGAISGELFF.

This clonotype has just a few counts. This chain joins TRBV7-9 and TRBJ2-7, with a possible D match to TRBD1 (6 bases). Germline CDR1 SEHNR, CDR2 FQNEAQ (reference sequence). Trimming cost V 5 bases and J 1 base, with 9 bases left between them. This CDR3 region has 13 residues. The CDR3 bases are TGTGCCAGCAGCCGGGACATTTCCTACGAGCAGTACTTC. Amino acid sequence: CASSRDISYEQYF. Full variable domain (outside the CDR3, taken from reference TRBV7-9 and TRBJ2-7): DTGVSQNPRHKITKRGQNVTFRCDPISEHNRLYWYRQTLGQGPEFLTYFQNEAQLEKSRLLSDRFSAERPKGSFSTLEIQRTEQGDSAMYLCASSRDISYEQYFGPGTRLTVT.

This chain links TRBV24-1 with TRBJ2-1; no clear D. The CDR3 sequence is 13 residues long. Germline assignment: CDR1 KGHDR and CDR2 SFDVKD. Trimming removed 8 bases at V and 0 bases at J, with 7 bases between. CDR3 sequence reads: CATTTSSYNEQFF. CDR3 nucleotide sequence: TGTGCCACCACCACGAGCTCCTACAATGAGCAGTTCTTC.

The CDR3 is CASDTSFEGYGYTF. The CDR3 nucleotides read TGTGCCAGCGATACCTCATTTGAAGGCTATGGCTACACCTTC. The J gene is TRBJ1-2, the V gene TRBV7-9; D is uncertain. CDR3 length: 14 residues. Trimming left V 8 bases short and J 4 bases short, with 17 bases between. Germline CDR1 reads SEHNR; CDR2 reads FQNEAQ (reference sequence).

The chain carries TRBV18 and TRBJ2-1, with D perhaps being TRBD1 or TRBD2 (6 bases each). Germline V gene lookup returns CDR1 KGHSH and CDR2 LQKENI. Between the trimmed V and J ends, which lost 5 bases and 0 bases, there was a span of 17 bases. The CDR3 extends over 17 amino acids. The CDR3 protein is CASSSPGADLSYNEQFF. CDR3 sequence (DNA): TGTGCCAGCTCATCTCCGGGGGCAGACCTCTCCTACAATGAGCAGTTCTTC.

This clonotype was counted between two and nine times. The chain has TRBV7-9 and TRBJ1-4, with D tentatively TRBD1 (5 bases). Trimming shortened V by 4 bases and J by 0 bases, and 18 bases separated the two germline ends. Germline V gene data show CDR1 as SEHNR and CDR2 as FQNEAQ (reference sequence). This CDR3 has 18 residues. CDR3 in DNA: TGTGCCAGCAGCTCCGGGACCGACTTTATCGCAACTAATGAAAAACTGTTTTTT. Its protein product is CASSSGTDFIATNEKLFF.

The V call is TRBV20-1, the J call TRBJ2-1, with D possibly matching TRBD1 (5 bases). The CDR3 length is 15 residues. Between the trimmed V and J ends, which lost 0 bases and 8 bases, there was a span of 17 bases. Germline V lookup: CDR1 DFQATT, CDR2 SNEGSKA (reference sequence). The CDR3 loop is CSARDQAGLGDEQFF. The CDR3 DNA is TGCAGTGCTAGAGATCAGGCAGGGCTCGGCGATGAGCAGTTCTTC.

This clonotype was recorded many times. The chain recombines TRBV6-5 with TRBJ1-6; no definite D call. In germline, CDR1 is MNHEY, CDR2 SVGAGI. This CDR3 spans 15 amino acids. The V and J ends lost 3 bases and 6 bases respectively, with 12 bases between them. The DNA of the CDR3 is TGTGCCAGCAGTTATGGAGGCCTTAGTAATTCACCCCTCCACTTT. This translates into CASSYGGLSNSPLHF.

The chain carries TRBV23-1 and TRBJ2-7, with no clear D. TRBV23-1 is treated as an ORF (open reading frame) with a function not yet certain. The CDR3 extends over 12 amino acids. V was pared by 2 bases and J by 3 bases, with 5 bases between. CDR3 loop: CASSQPGYEQYV. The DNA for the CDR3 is TGCGCCAGCAGTCAACCGGGCTACGAGCAGTACGTC.

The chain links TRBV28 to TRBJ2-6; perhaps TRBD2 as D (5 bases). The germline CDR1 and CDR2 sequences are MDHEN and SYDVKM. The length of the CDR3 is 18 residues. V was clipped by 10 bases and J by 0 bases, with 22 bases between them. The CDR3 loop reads CATSSVSRRGSGANVLTF. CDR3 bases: TGTGCCACCTCCTCCGTGTCCCGTCGGGGCTCTGGGGCCAACGTCCTGACTTTC.

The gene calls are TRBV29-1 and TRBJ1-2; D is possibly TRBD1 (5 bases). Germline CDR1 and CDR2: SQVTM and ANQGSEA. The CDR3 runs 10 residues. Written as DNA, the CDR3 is TGCTCCGGGGGGGATGGTGGCTACACCTTC. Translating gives CSGGDGGYTF.

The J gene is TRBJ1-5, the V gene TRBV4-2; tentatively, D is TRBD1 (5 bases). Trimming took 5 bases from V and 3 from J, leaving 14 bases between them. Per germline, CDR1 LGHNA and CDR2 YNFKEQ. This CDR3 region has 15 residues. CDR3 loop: CASSGTVGSNQPQHF. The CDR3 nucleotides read TGTGCCAGCAGCGGGACGGTTGGGTCCAATCAGCCCCAGCATTTT.

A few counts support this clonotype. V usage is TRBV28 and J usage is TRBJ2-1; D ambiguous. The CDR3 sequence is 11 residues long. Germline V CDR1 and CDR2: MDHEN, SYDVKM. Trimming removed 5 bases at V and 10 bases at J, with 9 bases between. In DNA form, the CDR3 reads TGTGCCAGCAGTGGGATAAGGGAGCAGTTCTTC. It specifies CASSGIREQFF.